This T cell receptor beta chain comes out of a study of OX40 agonist ivuxolimab in advanced cancers. The study in broad terms: Ivuxolimab was a fully human IgG2 agonistic monoclonal antibody targeting the costimulatory receptor OX40 (CD134). Intravenous ivuxolimab was administered to patients every 2 weeks at six dose levels: 0.01, 0.1, 0.3, 1.5, 3 and 10 mg/kg. Of the roughly 52 dose-escalation patients, hepatocellular carcinoma was present in some 19, melanoma in around 15, renal cell carcinoma in 9 and head and neck cancer in 9. The dose-escalation cohort was roughly 87% male with a mean age of approximately 60 years, ranging from roughly 23 to 90. Prior anti-PD-1, anti-PD-L1 or anti-CTLA-4 therapy was permitted, and checkpoint inhibitors had been received by 30% to 40% of dose-escalation patients. Partial responses occurred in three dose-escalation patients, of whom one had hepatocellular carcinoma and two had cutaneous melanoma. Peripheral TCRbeta sequencing aimed to test whether ivuxolimab altered TCR sequence diversity and caused clonal T-cell expansion. The paper describes the monotherapy dose-escalation part (N of about 47 patients) of the phase I trial of ivuxolimab. General findings and caveats noted by the study authors: The antigen specificity of the peripheral T cells that underwent clonal expansion was not determined. On average, CD8+ T cells showed more expanded clones than CD4+ T cells after ivuxolimab. In the 0.1-3.0 mg/kg groups, partial responders had among the lowest normalized peripheral clonal expansion, particularly in CD8+ T cells. At doses of 0.1 to 3.0 mg/kg, clonal expansion of both CD4+ and CD8+ T cells in blood was seen between baseline and week 6. Low levels of normalized T-cell clonal expansion were also seen in some patients who did not respond.

Concerning this clone: It has no known antigen specificity. No much larger clonotype is one base removed from it; base qualities were not supplied.

The trial excluded patients who had a history of autoimmune disease or who were on systemic immunosuppression. In every dose cohort, peripheral blood was drawn for TCR sequencing at baseline, cycle 4 day 1, and cycle 7 day 1. The samples were drawn from a first-in-human, open-label, multicenter phase I dose-escalation trial of ivuxolimab. Adults with locally advanced or metastatic melanoma, renal cell, hepatocellular, or head and neck squamous cell carcinoma were enrolled in the trial. Before TCR sequencing, CD4+ T cells and CD8+ T cells were sorted from peripheral blood as separate populations. Genomic DNA was extracted from sorted cells for sequencing of the TCRbeta CDR3 region. The immunoSEQ Assay was used to sequence the TCRbeta CDR3 regions. The immuneACCESS repertoire file appears here via TCRdb, limited to in-frame rearrangements. These files lack a portion of the clones; in checked studies, under half of the deficit traces to unresolved V genes, and the cause of the others is not known. The sample table shows around 64,000 clones, and 84% are seen once. Of the sample, around 8% is held by the ten largest clones.

Sequenced here: CD4+ or CD8+ T cells sorted from blood, sampled in a trial of the OX40 agonist ivuxolimab. The sequence was obtained from an adult with an advanced solid tumor such as melanoma, head and neck, liver or kidney cancer.

The encoded CDR3 is CASRGFGEKLFF. The DNA reads as follows: TGTGCCAGCAGGGGGTTTGGTGAAAAACTGTTTTTT. Rearrangement joined TRBV6-5 to TRBJ1-4; no D gene is confidently identified. At the junction V is shortened by 6 bases and J by 7 bases, with 9 bases in between. From its cysteine to its phenylalanine, the CDR3 spans 12 amino acids. Of the read, only the CDR3 DNA is kept; its 36 bases are in frame from base 1. The germline V gene supplies CDR1 MNHEY and CDR2 SVGAGI.